The 32 T cell receptor beta chains below come from one sample, sequenced in a study of blood T cell repertoires in COVID-19. Assay: immunoSEQ multiplex PCR; the TCRdb copy retains only in-frame clones and omits some. The sample lists approximately 90,000 clones, 81% occurring once. The sequenced material came from peripheral blood. The receptors stem from a man aged 60 to 75 with acute or convalescent COVID-19.

The chain joins TRBV24-1 to TRBJ2-1, with D tentatively TRBD1 (6 bases). The length of the CDR3 is 14 residues. Per the germline V gene, CDR1 is KGHDR and CDR2 is SFDVKD. Trimming stripped 4 bases from V and 5 bases from J, with 11 bases between. DNA of the CDR3: TGTGCCACCAGTGACAGGACAGCAAACAATGAGCAGTTCTTC. Its protein product is CATSDRTANNEQFF.

V gene TRBV19 combines with J gene TRBJ2-1, with a weak D call TRBD1 (6 bases). V lost 4 bases to trimming and J lost 6 bases, with 13 bases between them. CDR1 and CDR2 (germline): LNHDA, SQIVND (reference sequence). CDR3 length: 14 amino acids. The CDR3 DNA follows: TGTGCCAGTAGTACAGGGGTGGGTGGCAATGAGCAGTTCTTC. Encoded protein: CASSTGVGGNEQFF.

J is TRBJ2-5 and V is TRBV24-1; D is ambiguous. The V end lost 3 bases, the J end lost 5 bases, and 15 bases lay between the germline ends. CDR1 and CDR2 from the germline V gene are KGHDR and SFDVKD. CDR3 size: 15 residues. The CDR3 sequence: CATSDPKRVEETQYF. The CDR3 DNA is TGTGCCACCAGTGATCCTAAACGAGTGGAGGAGACCCAGTACTTC.

This clone was seen only a few times. The chain links TRBV5-6 to TRBJ2-7; 8 positions match TRBD1. V trimming: 0 bases; J trimming: 5 bases; junction bases outside the gene matches: 4. CDR1 and CDR2 from the germline V gene are SGHDT and YYEEEE. This CDR3 is 14 amino acids long. The CDR3 DNA sequence: TGTGCCAGCAGCTTGGTGGACAGGGACCACGAGCAGTACTTC. Its protein product is CASSLVDRDHEQYF.

This clone occurred a few times. CDR3 DNA sequence: TGTGCCAGCAGTTTAAGGGACTACGCAGATACGCAGTATTTT. Its translation: CASSLRDYADTQYF. This sequence joins TRBV27 and TRBJ2-3; 7 bases agree with TRBD2. The V gene end was trimmed by 2 bases and the J gene end by 4 bases; junction bases not matched to a gene: 3. Germline CDR1 and CDR2: MNHEY and SMNVEV (reference sequence). The CDR3 has 14 amino acids.

V and J are TRBV19 and TRBJ2-1; weak D call: TRBD2 (6 bases). Germline V lookup: CDR1 LNHDA, CDR2 SQIVND (reference sequence). Trimming removed 3 bases from V and 4 bases from J, with 13 bases in between. The CDR3 is 15 residues long. This CDR3 is CASSIRDGGYNEQFF. The CDR3 DNA reads as TGTGCCAGTAGTATCCGGGACGGAGGGTACAATGAGCAGTTCTTC. The variable domain in full, with the rest retrieved from reference TRBV19 and TRBJ2-1, is DGGITQSPKYLFRKEGQNVTLSCEQNLNHDAMYWYRQDPGQGLRLIYYSQIVNDFQKGDIAEGYSVSREKKESFPLTVTSAQKNPTAFYLCASSIRDGGYNEQFFGPGTRLTVL.

This rearrangement joins TRBV30 to TRBJ2-1; a possible D gene is TRBD2 (6 bases). The V end lost 0 bases, the J end lost 6 bases, and 6 bases lay between the germline ends. The CDR3 is made up of 12 amino acids. Germline lookup yields CDR1 GTSNPN and CDR2 SVGIG (reference sequence). The CDR3 DNA sequence: TGTGCCTGGAGTGTGCGGGGCAATGAGCAGTTCTTC. Translated, it gives CAWSVRGNEQFF.

This chain joins TRBV28 and TRBJ1-1; D not certain. V lost 4 bases and J lost 6, with 12 bases in between. CDR1 and CDR2 (germline): MDHEN, SYDVKM. This CDR3 has 13 amino acids. The CDR3 reads CASSSEVYAEAFF. For the CDR3, the DNA is TGTGCCAGCAGTTCCGAGGTGTACGCTGAAGCTTTCTTT.

This chain connects TRBV29-1 to TRBJ2-7; a possible D gene is TRBD1 (6 bases). The CDR3 runs 15 residues. Trimming pared 0 bases from V and 0 bases from J, leaving 12 bases between. CDR1 SQVTM and CDR2 ANQGSEA come from the germline V gene. The chain's CDR3 is CSVEDPGASSYEQYF. The CDR3 nucleotides are TGCAGCGTTGAAGACCCAGGGGCCAGCTCCTACGAGCAGTACTTC.

The CDR3 protein is CASSVSRGRTGELFF. As DNA, the CDR3 is TGTGCCAGCAGTGTTTCCAGGGGGCGAACCGGGGAGCTGTTTTTT. The genes are TRBV2 and TRBJ2-2, with 8 bases matching TRBD1. Unmatched junction bases numbered 6, after V lost 4 bases and J lost 5 bases. This CDR3 is 15 amino acids long. Germline V gene data show CDR1 as SNHLY and CDR2 as FYNNEI. Looking up the rest from reference TRBV2 and TRBJ2-2 gives the full variable domain: EPEVTQTPSHQVTQMGQEVILRCVPISNHLYFYWYRQILGQKVEFLVSFYNNEISEKSEIFDDQFSVERPDGSNFTLKIRSTKLEDSAMYFCASSVSRGRTGELFFGEGSRLTVL.

The CDR3 bases are TGTGCCATCAGTACAGGGGACTTGGGCTATGGCTACACCTTC. Its translation is CAISTGDLGYGYTF. The chain uses TRBV10-3 and TRBJ1-2; 7 nucleotides agree with TRBD1. CDR3 length equals 14 residues. Per germline, CDR1 ENHRY and CDR2 SYGVKD. V dropped 5 bases and J dropped 4; count of bases not matched to a gene: 7.

This clone was picked up many times. The gene calls are TRBV19 and TRBJ2-7; 7 nucleotides align to TRBD2. The CDR3 covers 15 residues. Germline V gene lookup returns CDR1 LNHDA and CDR2 SQIVND (reference sequence). The ends lost 3 bases at V and 3 bases at J; junction bases unmatched: 8. CDR3 region: CASSIQTSDFYEQYF. The DNA for the CDR3 is TGTGCCAGTAGTATCCAAACTAGCGACTTCTACGAGCAGTACTTC.

The chain joins TRBV3-1 (or the pseudogene TRBV3-2) to TRBJ2-6; D gene ambiguous. The CDR3 consists of 15 residues. The germline V gene encodes CDR1 LGHDT and CDR2 YNNKEL (reference sequence). Trimming stripped 1 base from V and 0 bases from J, with 4 bases between. Written as DNA, the CDR3 is TGTGCCAGCAGCCAAGCGGTCTCTGGGGCCAACGTCCTGACTTTC. Amino acids: CASSQAVSGANVLTF.

The chain employs TRBV11-2 and TRBJ1-6; D uncertain. Germline V gene data show CDR1 as SGHAT and CDR2 as FQNNGV. Trimming pared 6 bases from V and 9 bases from J, leaving 9 bases between. There are 12 residues in the CDR3. Here the CDR3 reads CASSGPRSPLHF. For the CDR3, the DNA is TGTGCCAGCAGTGGTCCGCGTTCACCCCTCCACTTT.

J is TRBJ1-2 and V is TRBV2; D may be TRBD1 (5 bases). CDR3 length: 13 residues. V shed 7 bases and J shed 8 bases, with 17 bases lying between them. Germline CDR1 and CDR2: SNHLY and FYNNEI. DNA of the CDR3: TGTGCCAGCACCCCCGGCGGGACTCTCGGCTACACCTTC. This translates into CASTPGGTLGYTF.

This sequence joins TRBV5-6 and TRBJ1-5; D is undetermined. The CDR3 covers 14 residues. V was clipped by 0 bases and J by 0 bases, with 4 bases between them. Germline CDR1 SGHDT, CDR2 YYEEEE. CDR3 amino acids: CASSLVASNQPQHF. In DNA, the CDR3 is TGTGCCAGCAGCTTGGTAGCTAGCAATCAGCCCCAGCATTTT.

In this sample, this clone turned up once. The V call is TRBV11-3, the J call TRBJ1-2, with a possible D match to TRBD1 (6 bases). The CDR3 runs 15 residues. Per germline, CDR1 SGHNT and CDR2 YENEEA. V lost 5 bases and J lost 1, with 14 bases in between. CDR3 bases: TGTGCCAGCAGCCAAAGACAAGGGGGTAACTATGGCTACACCTTC. It specifies CASSQRQGGNYGYTF.

CDR3 sequence reads: CASSADWRSPLHF. The CDR3, as DNA: TGTGCCAGTAGTGCGGACTGGCGTTCACCCCTCCACTTT. The J gene is TRBJ1-6, the V gene TRBV19; D ambiguous. The CDR3 has 13 amino acids. CDR1 is LNHDA, CDR2 SQIVND, per germline (reference sequence). The germline V and J ends were trimmed by 5 bases and 9 bases, with 11 bases remaining between them.

This chain joins TRBV5-1 and TRBJ2-2; 16 bases are a match to TRBD2. V trimming: 4 bases; J trimming: 4 bases; junction bases outside the gene matches: 4. The CDR3 is made up of 17 amino acids. Germline-derived CDR1 and CDR2 are SGHRS and YFSETQ. The CDR3 sequence is CASSPGLAGGPTGELFF. CDR3 nucleotides: TGCGCCAGCAGCCCGGGACTAGCGGGAGGGCCCACCGGGGAGCTGTTTTTT.

This clone was seen a few times. The chain combines TRBV4-3 with TRBJ1-2, with TRBD1 matching over 7 bases. With 0 bases clipped from V and 7 bases from J, the junction kept 20 bases outside the gene matches. Germline CDR1 is LGHNA and CDR2 is YSLEER. This CDR3 comprises 19 residues. The DNA for the CDR3 is TGCGCCAGCAGCCAAGATCCTCCGGGACAGCTCGCAAACCAGGGTGGCTACACCTTC. It is translated as CASSQDPPGQLANQGGYTF.

The chain recombines TRBV19 with TRBJ1-5; D remains ambiguous. The germline V gene encodes CDR1 LNHDA and CDR2 SQIVND (reference sequence). This CDR3 region has 14 residues. Between the trimmed V and J ends, which lost 6 bases and 7 bases, there was a span of 16 bases. CDR3 DNA: TGTGCCAGTAGGGATACACCAGGTTGGCAGCCCCAGCATTTT. Translating gives CASRDTPGWQPQHF.

V usage is TRBV6-5 and J usage is TRBJ1-1, with a tentative D call TRBD1 (6 bases). The CDR3 spans 13 residues. V was shortened by 2 bases and J by 7 bases, with 11 bases between the two germline ends. Per germline, CDR1 MNHEY and CDR2 SVGAGI. CDR3 loop: CASSYRQTGEAFF. The CDR3 DNA is TGTGCCAGCAGTTACCGACAGACAGGTGAAGCTTTCTTT.

CDR3 sequence (DNA): TGCGCCAGCAGCTTCGGACAGCTCCTTGGCTACACCTTC. Its protein is CASSFGQLLGYTF. The chain combines TRBV5-1 with TRBJ1-2; maybe TRBD1 (6 bases). Germline V gene data show CDR1 as SGHRS and CDR2 as YFSETQ. This CDR3 is built from 13 residues. The germline V and J ends were trimmed by 2 bases and 7 bases, with 12 bases remaining between them.

This clone showed up just a few times. This chain joins TRBV10-2 and TRBJ1-1; D gene ambiguous. Germline V gene data show CDR1 as WSHSY and CDR2 as SAAADI. V shed 9 bases and J shed 1 base, with 12 bases lying between them. The CDR3 is 13 amino acids. CDR3 loop: CASCYIWNTEAFF. CDR3 DNA: TGCGCCAGTTGTTATATTTGGAACACTGAAGCTTTCTTT.

This clone was seen more than once but under ten times. The V call is TRBV18, the J call TRBJ1-1; D call uncertain. Trimming cost V 2 bases and J 0 bases, with 19 bases left between them. Germline CDR1 reads KGHSH; CDR2 reads LQKENI. This CDR3 is built from 18 residues. The CDR3 spells CASSPVLRRATLNTEAFF. The CDR3 DNA follows: TGTGCCAGCTCACCAGTTTTGAGGAGGGCTACCCTGAACACTGAAGCTTTCTTT.

The sample holds one count of this clone. The genes are TRBV5-1 and TRBJ2-7; 10 positions agree with TRBD1. The CDR3 totals 16 residues. Trimming removed 4 bases from V and 2 bases from J; junction bases left unmatched: 9. Germline CDR1 SGHRS, CDR2 YFSETQ. The CDR3 protein is CASSPTPGTGAYEQYF. The CDR3 region has the DNA TGCGCCAGCAGCCCCACCCCCGGGACAGGGGCCTACGAGCAGTACTTC.

The chain employs TRBV2 and TRBJ1-1; 8 bases fit TRBD1. CDR1 SNHLY and CDR2 FYNNEI come from the germline V gene. V was pared by 4 bases and J by 4 bases, with 11 bases of the junction left unmatched. The CDR3 covers 16 residues. The DNA for the CDR3 is TGTGCCAGCAGTGGCGCAGGGGGCAGGAAGGTCACTGAAGCTTTCTTT. Translation: CASSGAGGRKVTEAFF.

This chain links TRBV7-2 with TRBJ2-4; a possible D gene is TRBD2 (5 bases). Germline CDR1 SGHTA, CDR2 FQGNSA. The ends were cut back, 2 bases at V and 8 bases at J, with 16 bases in the middle. CDR3 length: 15 residues. The CDR3 region has the DNA TGTGCCAGCAGCTTAAGTGGAAGGGAGATAGACATTCAGTACTTC. This codes for CASSLSGREIDIQYF.

The chain joins TRBV27 to TRBJ2-1, with a possible D match to TRBD2 (5 bases). Germline-derived CDR1 and CDR2 are MNHEY and SMNVEV (reference sequence). The CDR3 runs to 16 residues. V lost 1 base and J lost 1, with 11 bases in between. CDR3 bases: TGTGCCAGCAGTTTATTCTCTAGCCGATCCTACAATGAGCAGTTCTTC. Its protein is CASSLFSSRSYNEQFF.

CDR3 coding DNA: TGTGCCAGCAGCACACCTAGCGGGGGGATAGATACGCAGTATTTT. Amino acids: CASSTPSGGIDTQYF. This chain uses TRBV5-4 with TRBJ2-3, with 11 bases identical to TRBD2. CDR3 length: 15 residues. Losses at the gene ends were 4 bases for V and 5 bases for J; bases not matched to a gene: 6. Germline values: CDR1 SGHNT, CDR2 YYREEE (reference sequence).

This clone has a single count. This chain joins TRBV29-1 and TRBJ1-1; TRBD1 matches at 8 bases. The CDR3 is made up of 12 amino acids. From germline, CDR1 is SQVTM and CDR2 ANQGSEA. The CDR3 sequence is CSAGTGNTEAFF. The CDR3 DNA is TGCAGTGCAGGGACAGGGAACACTGAAGCTTTCTTT.

The V and J genes are TRBV29-1 and TRBJ2-2; 8 bases line up with TRBD2. The CDR3 sequence is 14 residues long. V was pared by 5 bases and J by 1 base, with 3 bases of the junction left unmatched. Germline V CDR1 and CDR2: SQVTM, ANQGSEA. Written as DNA, the CDR3 is TGCAGCGTTATAGCGGGACAGAACACCGGGGAGCTGTTTTTT. It translates to CSVIAGQNTGELFF.